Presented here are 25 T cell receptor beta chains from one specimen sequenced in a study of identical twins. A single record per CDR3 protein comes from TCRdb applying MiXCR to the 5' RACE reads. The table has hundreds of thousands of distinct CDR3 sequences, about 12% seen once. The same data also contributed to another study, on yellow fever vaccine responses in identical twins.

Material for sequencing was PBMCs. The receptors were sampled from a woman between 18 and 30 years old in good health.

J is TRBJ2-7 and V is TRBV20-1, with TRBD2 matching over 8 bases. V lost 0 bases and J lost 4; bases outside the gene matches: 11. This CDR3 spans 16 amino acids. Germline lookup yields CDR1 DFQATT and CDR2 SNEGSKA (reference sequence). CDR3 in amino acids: CSARELAGPRLYEQYF. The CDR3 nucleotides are TGCAGTGCTAGAGAGCTAGCGGGCCCCCGATTATACGAGCAGTACTTC.

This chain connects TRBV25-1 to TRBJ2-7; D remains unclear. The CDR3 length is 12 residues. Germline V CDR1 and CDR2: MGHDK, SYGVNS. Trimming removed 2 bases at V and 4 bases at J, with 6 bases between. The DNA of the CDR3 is TGTGCCAGCAGTGAACACAGTTACGAGCAGTACTTC. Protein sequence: CASSEHSYEQYF.

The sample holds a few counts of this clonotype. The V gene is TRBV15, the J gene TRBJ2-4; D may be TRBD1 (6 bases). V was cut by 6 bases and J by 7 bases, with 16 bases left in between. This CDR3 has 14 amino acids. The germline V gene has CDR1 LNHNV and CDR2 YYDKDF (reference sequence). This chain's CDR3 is CATSGRQESNIQYF. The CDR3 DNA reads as TGTGCCACCAGTGGTCGACAGGAAAGTAACATTCAGTACTTC.

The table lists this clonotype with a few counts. The CDR3 region is CASSHRTGTGFIQYF. For the CDR3, the DNA is TGTGCCAGCAGTCATAGAACCGGGACAGGGTTTATCCAGTACTTC. V and J are TRBV27 and TRBJ2-5, with TRBD1 identical over 9 bases. The CDR3 is 15 residues long. The germline gives CDR1 MNHEY, CDR2 SMNVEV (reference sequence). The V segment lost 5 bases and the J segment 10 bases; nucleotides outside the gene matches: 14.

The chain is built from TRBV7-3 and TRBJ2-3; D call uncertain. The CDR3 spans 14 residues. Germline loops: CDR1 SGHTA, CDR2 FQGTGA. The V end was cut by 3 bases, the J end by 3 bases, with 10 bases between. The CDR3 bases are TGTGCCAGCAGCTTGGGCGGAAAGACAGATACGCAGTATTTT. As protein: CASSLGGKTDTQYF.

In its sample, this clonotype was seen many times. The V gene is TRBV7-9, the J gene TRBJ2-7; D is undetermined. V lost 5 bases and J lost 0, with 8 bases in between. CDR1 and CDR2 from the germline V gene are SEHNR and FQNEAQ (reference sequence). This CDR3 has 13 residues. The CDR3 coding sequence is TGTGCCAGCAGCCACGGTAGCTCCTACGAGCAGTACGTC. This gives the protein CASSHGSSYEQYV.

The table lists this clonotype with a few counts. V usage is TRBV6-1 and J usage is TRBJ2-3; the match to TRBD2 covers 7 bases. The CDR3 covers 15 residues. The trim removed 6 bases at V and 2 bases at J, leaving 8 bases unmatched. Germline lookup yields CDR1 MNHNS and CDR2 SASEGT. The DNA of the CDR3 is TGTGCCAGCAGACGCCAGACTAGCCACACAGATACGCAGTATTTT. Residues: CASRRQTSHTDTQYF.

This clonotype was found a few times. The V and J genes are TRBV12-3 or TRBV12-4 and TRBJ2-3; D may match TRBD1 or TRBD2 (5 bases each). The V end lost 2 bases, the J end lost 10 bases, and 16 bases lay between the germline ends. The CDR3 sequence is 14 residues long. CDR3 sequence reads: CASSLIGVEAAQYF. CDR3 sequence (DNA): TGTGCCAGCAGTTTAATAGGGGTGGAGGCTGCGCAGTATTTT.

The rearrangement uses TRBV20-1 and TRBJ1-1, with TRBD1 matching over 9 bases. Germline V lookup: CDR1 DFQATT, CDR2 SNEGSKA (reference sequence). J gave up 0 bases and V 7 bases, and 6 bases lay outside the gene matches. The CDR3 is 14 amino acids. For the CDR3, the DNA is TGCAGTGTCGGGACAGGGAACATGAACACTGAAGCTTTCTTT. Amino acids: CSVGTGNMNTEAFF.

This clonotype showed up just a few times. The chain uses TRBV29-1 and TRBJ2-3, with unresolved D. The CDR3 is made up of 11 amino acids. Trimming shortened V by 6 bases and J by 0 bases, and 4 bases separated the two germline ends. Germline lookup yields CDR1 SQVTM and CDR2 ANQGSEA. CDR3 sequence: CSVISTDTQYF. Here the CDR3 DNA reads TGCAGCGTGATAAGCACAGATACGCAGTATTTT.

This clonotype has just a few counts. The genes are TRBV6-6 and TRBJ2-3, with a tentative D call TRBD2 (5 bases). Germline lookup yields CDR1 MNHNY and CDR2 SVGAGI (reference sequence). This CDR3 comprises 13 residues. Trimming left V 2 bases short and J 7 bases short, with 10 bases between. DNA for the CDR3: TGTGCCAGCAGTTACAGTGCGGGTTATACGCAGTATTTT. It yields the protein CASSYSAGYTQYF.

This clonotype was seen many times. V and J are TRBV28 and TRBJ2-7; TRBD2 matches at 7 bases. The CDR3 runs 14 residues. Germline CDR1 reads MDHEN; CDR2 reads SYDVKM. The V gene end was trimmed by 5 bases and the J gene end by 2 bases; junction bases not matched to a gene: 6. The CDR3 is CASSGRDFTYEQYV. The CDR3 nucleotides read TGTGCCAGCAGTGGGAGGGACTTTACCTACGAGCAGTACGTC.

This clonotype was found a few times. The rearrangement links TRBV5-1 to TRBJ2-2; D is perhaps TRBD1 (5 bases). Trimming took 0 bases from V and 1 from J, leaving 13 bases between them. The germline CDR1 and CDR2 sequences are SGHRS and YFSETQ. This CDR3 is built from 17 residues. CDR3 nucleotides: TGCGCCAGCAGCTTGGTCCCTGACAGCCGGAACACCGGGGAGCTGTTTTTT. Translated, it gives CASSLVPDSRNTGELFF.

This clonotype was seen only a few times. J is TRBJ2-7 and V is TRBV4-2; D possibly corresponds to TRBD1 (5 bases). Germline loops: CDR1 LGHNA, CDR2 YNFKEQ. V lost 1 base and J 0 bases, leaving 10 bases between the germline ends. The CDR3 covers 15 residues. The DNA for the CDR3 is TGTGCCAGCAGCCAAGTCTACGACAGCTCCTACGAGCAGTACGTC. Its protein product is CASSQVYDSSYEQYV.

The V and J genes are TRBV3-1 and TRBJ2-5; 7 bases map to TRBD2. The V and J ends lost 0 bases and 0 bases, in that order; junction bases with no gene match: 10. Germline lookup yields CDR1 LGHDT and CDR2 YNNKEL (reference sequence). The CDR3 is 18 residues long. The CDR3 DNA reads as TGTGCCAGCAGCCAAGATGGGCGCGGGGGAGTAGACCAAGAGACCCAGTACTTC. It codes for CASSQDGRGGVDQETQYF.

The CDR3 sequence: CASSLGWGTEQYF. In DNA form, the CDR3 reads TGCGCCAGCAGCTTGGGTTGGGGAACCGAGCAGTACTTC. V is TRBV5-1 and J is TRBJ2-7; D gene unclear. Trimming shortened V by 0 bases and J by 6 bases, and 10 bases separated the two germline ends. CDR3 length equals 13 residues. The germline CDR1 and CDR2 sequences are SGHRS and YFSETQ.

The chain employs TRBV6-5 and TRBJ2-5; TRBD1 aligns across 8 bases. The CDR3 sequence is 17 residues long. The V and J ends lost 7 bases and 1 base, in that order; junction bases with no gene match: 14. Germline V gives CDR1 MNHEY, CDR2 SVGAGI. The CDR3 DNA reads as TGTGCCAGCAATAAATCGACCGGGACAGGCAGCCAAGAGACCCAGTACTTC. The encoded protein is CASNKSTGTGSQETQYF.

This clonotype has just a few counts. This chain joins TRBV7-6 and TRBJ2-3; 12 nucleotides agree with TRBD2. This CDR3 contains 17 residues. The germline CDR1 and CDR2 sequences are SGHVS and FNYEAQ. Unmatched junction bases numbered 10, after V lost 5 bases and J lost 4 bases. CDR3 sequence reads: CASSRTSGVREADTQYF. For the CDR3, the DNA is TGTGCCAGCAGCCGGACTAGCGGGGTTCGCGAGGCAGATACGCAGTATTTT.

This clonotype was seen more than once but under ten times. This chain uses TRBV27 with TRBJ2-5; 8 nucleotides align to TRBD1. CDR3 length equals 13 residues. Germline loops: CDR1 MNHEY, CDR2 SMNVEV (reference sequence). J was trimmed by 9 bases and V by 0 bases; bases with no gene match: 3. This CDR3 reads CASSLSRGLAQYF. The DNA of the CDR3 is TGTGCCAGCAGTTTATCCAGGGGGCTGGCCCAGTACTTC.

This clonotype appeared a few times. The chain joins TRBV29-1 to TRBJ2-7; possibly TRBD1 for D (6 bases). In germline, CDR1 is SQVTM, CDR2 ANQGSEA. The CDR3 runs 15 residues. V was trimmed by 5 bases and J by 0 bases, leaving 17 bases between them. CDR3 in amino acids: CSVLGTRTDSYEQYF. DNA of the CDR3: TGCAGCGTTCTAGGGACACGGACTGACTCCTACGAGCAGTACTTC.

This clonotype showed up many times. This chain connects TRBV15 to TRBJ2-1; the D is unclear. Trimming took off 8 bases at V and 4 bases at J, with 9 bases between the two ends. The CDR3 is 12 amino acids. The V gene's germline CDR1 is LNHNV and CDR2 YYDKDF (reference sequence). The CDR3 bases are TGTGCCACCTCCATGGGGTACAATGAGCAGTTCTTC. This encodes CATSMGYNEQFF.

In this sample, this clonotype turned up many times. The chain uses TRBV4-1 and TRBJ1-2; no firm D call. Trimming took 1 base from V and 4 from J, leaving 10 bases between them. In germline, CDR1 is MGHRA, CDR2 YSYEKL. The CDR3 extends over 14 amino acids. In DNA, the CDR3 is TGCGCCAGCAGCCAAGTGGGCGCTGGCTATGGCTACACCTTC. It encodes CASSQVGAGYGYTF.

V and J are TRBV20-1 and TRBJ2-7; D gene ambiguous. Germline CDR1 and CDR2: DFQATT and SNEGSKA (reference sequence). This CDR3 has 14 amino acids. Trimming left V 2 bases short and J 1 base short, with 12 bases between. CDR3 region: CSARPFDGSYEQYV. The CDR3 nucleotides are TGCAGTGCTAGACCCTTTGACGGGTCCTACGAGCAGTACGTC.

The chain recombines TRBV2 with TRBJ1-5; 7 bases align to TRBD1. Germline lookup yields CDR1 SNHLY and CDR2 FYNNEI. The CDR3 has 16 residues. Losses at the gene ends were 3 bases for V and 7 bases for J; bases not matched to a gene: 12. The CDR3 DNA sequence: TGTGCCAGCAGTGAGGGGACAGCCTCGGGGTCACAGCCCCAGCATTTT. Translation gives CASSEGTASGSQPQHF.

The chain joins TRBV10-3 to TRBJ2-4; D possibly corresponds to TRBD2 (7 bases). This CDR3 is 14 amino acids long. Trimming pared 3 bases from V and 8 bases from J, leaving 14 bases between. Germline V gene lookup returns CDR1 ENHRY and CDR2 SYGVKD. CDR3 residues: CAISDLRGGDIQYF. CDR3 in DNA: TGTGCCATCAGTGACCTCAGGGGAGGGGACATTCAGTACTTC.